The 22 T cell receptor beta chains below all came from one sample that was sequenced in a study of blood T cell repertoires in COVID-19. The table came from immunoSEQ multiplex PCR; TCRdb's copy has only in-frame clones and leaves some out. The sample holds 400,000 or so clones; 90% are singletons and the top ten take approximately 0.65%. The specimen sequenced was PBMCs or T cells enriched from blood (not recorded which). The receptor set was obtained from a man between 18 and 29 years old who had recovered from COVID-19.

The sample holds one count of this clone. This sequence joins TRBV7-8 and TRBJ2-7; D not certain. V was shortened by 5 bases and J by 2 bases, with 7 bases between the two germline ends. The germline V gene has CDR1 SGHVS and CDR2 FQNEAQ. The CDR3 has 12 amino acids. CDR3 loop: CASSPEAYEQYF. The CDR3 DNA sequence: TGTGCCAGCAGCCCAGAGGCCTACGAGCAGTACTTC.

The chain couples TRBV7-3 to TRBJ2-7; weak D call: TRBD2 (5 bases). The V gene lost 5 bases and the J gene lost 6 bases, with 17 bases spanning the gap. The CDR3 has 14 amino acids. Germline loops: CDR1 SGHTA, CDR2 FQGTGA. CDR3 nucleotide sequence: TGTGCCAGCAGCCAGCTCCACCGGGGAGCCGAGCAGTACTTC. This encodes CASSQLHRGAEQYF.

The rearrangement links TRBV5-5 to TRBJ2-5; possibly TRBD2 for D (5 bases). Germline V gives CDR1 SGHKS, CDR2 YYEKEE (reference sequence). The length of the CDR3 is 15 residues. V shed 2 bases and J shed 5 bases, with 16 bases lying between them. CDR3 in amino acids: CASSLWIEGWETQYF. As DNA, the CDR3 is TGTGCCAGCAGCTTATGGATCGAGGGTTGGGAGACCCAGTACTTC.

The chain links TRBV9 to TRBJ2-7; possibly TRBD2 for D (6 bases). V was cut by 5 bases and J by 5 bases, with 17 bases left in between. The CDR3 is 14 residues long. Germline values: CDR1 SGDLS, CDR2 YYNGEE. CDR3 DNA: TGTGCCAGCAGTCCCGGCCGCGGGGACGACGAGCAGTACTTC. It translates to CASSPGRGDDEQYF.

V usage is TRBV30 and J usage is TRBJ1-5; TRBD1 might be the D (6 bases). Trimming shortened V by 5 bases and J by 7 bases, and 12 bases separated the two germline ends. The CDR3 runs to 12 residues. The germline V gene has CDR1 GTSNPN and CDR2 SVGIG (reference sequence). DNA of the CDR3: TGTGCCTGGGACACAGGGAAGCAGCCCCAGCATTTT. Translating it yields CAWDTGKQPQHF.

V gene TRBV2 combines with J gene TRBJ1-4, with D unresolved. CDR1 is SNHLY, CDR2 FYNNEI, per germline. The CDR3 covers 15 residues. Trimming took 1 base from V and 2 from J, leaving 8 bases between them. CDR3 DNA: TGTGCCAGCAGTGAAGAGGGAGTTACTAATGAAAAACTGTTTTTT. Residues: CASSEEGVTNEKLFF.

This clone was detected a few times. The chain carries TRBV13 and TRBJ2-7; the D gene is possibly TRBD2 (5 bases). V shed 0 bases and J shed 2 bases, with 11 bases lying between them. This CDR3 has 15 amino acids. CDR1 and CDR2 from the germline V gene are PRHDT and FYEKMQ (reference sequence). The CDR3 here is CASSLGRGLAYEQYF. CDR3 in DNA: TGTGCCAGCAGCTTAGGCCGAGGGCTAGCCTACGAGCAGTACTTC.

The chain employs TRBV2 and TRBJ2-3; 15 bases are shared with TRBD2. The CDR3 spans 17 residues. The trim removed 6 bases at V and 2 bases at J, leaving 6 bases unmatched. Germline CDR1 is SNHLY and CDR2 is FYNNEI. The DNA of the CDR3 is TGTGCCAGCAGAGCGGGGACTAGCGGGGGGCCCACAGATACGCAGTATTTT. Its translation: CASRAGTSGGPTDTQYF. The full variable domain, its missing parts supplied by reference TRBV2 and TRBJ2-3, is EPEVTQTPSHQVTQMGQEVILRCVPISNHLYFYWYRQILGQKVEFLVSFYNNEISEKSEIFDDQFSVERPDGSNFTLKIRSTKLEDSAMYFCASRAGTSGGPTDTQYFGPGTRLTVL.

This clone was recorded only once. The V gene is TRBV4-1, the J gene TRBJ1-2; D may be TRBD1 (6 bases). Per the germline V gene, CDR1 is MGHRA and CDR2 is YSYEKL. Trimming removed 10 bases at V and 2 bases at J, with 17 bases between. The CDR3 spans 14 residues. The CDR3 region is CATRTVKDNYGYTF. Here the CDR3 DNA reads TGCGCCACCCGGACAGTTAAAGACAACTATGGCTACACCTTC.

The chain couples TRBV5-1 to TRBJ2-5, with 10 positions matching TRBD2. Germline V gene data show CDR1 as SGHRS and CDR2 as YFSETQ. CDR3 length equals 15 residues. The trim removed 1 base at V and 5 bases at J, leaving 5 bases unmatched. The CDR3, as DNA: TGCGCCAGCAGCTTGCCTAGCGGGAGAGGGGAGACCCAGTACTTC. It yields the protein CASSLPSGRGETQYF.

The CDR3 bases are TGTGCCAGCATCCAGGGTATGAGCACAGATACGCAGTATTTT. It is translated as CASIQGMSTDTQYF. This rearrangement joins TRBV7-9 to TRBJ2-3, with D perhaps matching TRBD1 (5 bases). This CDR3 comprises 14 residues. Germline V gene data show CDR1 as SEHNR and CDR2 as FQNEAQ (reference sequence). The ends were cut back, 7 bases at V and 0 bases at J, with 11 bases in the middle.

V gene TRBV6-5 combines with J gene TRBJ1-2; 11 nucleotides line up with TRBD1. The CDR3 loop spans 14 amino acids. Germline assignment: CDR1 MNHEY and CDR2 SVGAGI. V trimming: 6 bases; J trimming: 6 bases; junction bases outside the gene matches: 6. CDR3 sequence reads: CASSRGQGANGYTF. The CDR3 nucleotides are TGTGCCAGCAGCCGAGGACAGGGGGCGAATGGCTACACCTTC.

In this sample, this clone turned up once. The rearrangement links TRBV11-2 to TRBJ2-7, with D possibly matching TRBD1 (5 bases). CDR3 length: 14 amino acids. Trimming left V 5 bases short and J 3 bases short, with 14 bases between. Per germline, CDR1 SGHAT and CDR2 FQNNGV. This chain's CDR3 is CASSEDMAFYEQYF. CDR3 DNA: TGTGCCAGCAGCGAGGACATGGCCTTCTACGAGCAGTACTTC.

CDR3 in amino acids: CASSARQGANYNEQFF. CDR3 DNA sequence: TGTGCCAGCAGCGCCCGACAGGGGGCTAACTACAATGAGCAGTTCTTC. This sequence joins TRBV9 and TRBJ2-1, with 10 bases identical to TRBD1. With V trimmed by 3 bases and J by 3 bases, 6 bases remained unmatched. In germline, CDR1 is SGDLS, CDR2 YYNGEE. The CDR3 runs to 16 residues.

The chain combines TRBV7-9 with TRBJ1-3; D perhaps matches TRBD1 (6 bases). In germline, CDR1 is SEHNR, CDR2 FQNEAQ (reference sequence). The CDR3 covers 17 residues. V was trimmed by 0 bases and J by 1 base, leaving 13 bases between them. The CDR3, as DNA: TGTGCCAGCAGCTTAGCCCGACAGGACCAATCTGGAAACACCATATATTTT. This translates into CASSLARQDQSGNTIYF.

The chain links TRBV5-1 to TRBJ2-5; D ambiguous. CDR1 is SGHRS and CDR2 is YFSETQ in the germline V gene. V lost 4 bases to trimming and J lost 1 base, with 5 bases between them. There are 12 residues in the CDR3. The CDR3 DNA follows: TGCGCCAGCAGCCCCCGCCAAGAGACCCAGTACTTC. Amino acids: CASSPRQETQYF. The full variable domain, its missing parts supplied by reference TRBV5-1 and TRBJ2-5, is KAGVTQTPRYLIKTRGQQVTLSCSPISGHRSVSWYQQTPGQGLQFLFEYFSETQRNKGNFPGRFSGRQFSNSRSEMNVSTLELGDSALYLCASSPRQETQYFGPGTRLLVL.

The chain has TRBV5-4 and TRBJ1-2; weak D call: TRBD1 (5 bases). The CDR3 length is 17 residues. V shed 0 bases and J shed 0 bases, with 15 bases lying between them. Germline V gene lookup returns CDR1 SGHNT and CDR2 YYREEE (reference sequence). The CDR3 is CASSLAWQGPSNYGYTF. CDR3 coding DNA: TGTGCCAGCAGCTTGGCCTGGCAGGGCCCTTCTAACTATGGCTACACCTTC.

The chain combines TRBV7-9 with TRBJ2-1, with 14 bases matching TRBD2. The CDR3 is 16 amino acids. Germline V gives CDR1 SEHNR, CDR2 FQNEAQ (reference sequence). Trimming took 5 bases from V and 7 from J; bases not matched to a gene: 7. CDR3 sequence: CASSPPGLAGVNEQFF. DNA for the CDR3: TGTGCCAGCAGCCCCCCGGGACTAGCGGGGGTAAATGAGCAGTTCTTC.

The V gene is TRBV5-1, the J gene TRBJ2-5; 12 bases are shared with TRBD2. The V gene's germline CDR1 is SGHRS and CDR2 YFSETQ. V was clipped by 1 base and J by 1 base; unmatched bases: 2. This CDR3 region has 16 residues. Here the CDR3 reads CASSLMTSGSQETQYF. CDR3 nucleotide sequence: TGCGCCAGCAGCTTGATGACTAGCGGGAGCCAAGAGACCCAGTACTTC.

The chain combines TRBV19 with TRBJ1-5; the match to TRBD1 covers 7 bases. Losses at the gene ends were 6 bases for V and 6 bases for J; bases not matched to a gene: 14. The CDR3 covers 16 residues. Germline loops: CDR1 LNHDA, CDR2 SQIVND (reference sequence). The CDR3 here is CASSSRVWSGGQPQHF. The CDR3 DNA reads as TGTGCCAGTAGCTCAAGAGTATGGTCAGGGGGTCAGCCCCAGCATTTT.

This clone was detected once. The V call is TRBV7-9, the J call TRBJ2-7; D might be TRBD1 (6 bases). The germline V gene has CDR1 SEHNR and CDR2 FQNEAQ (reference sequence). This CDR3 has 14 amino acids. The V end lost 1 base, the J end lost 6 bases, and 13 bases lay between the germline ends. The CDR3 is CASSLVVPGAEQYF. CDR3 in DNA: TGTGCCAGCAGCTTAGTAGTTCCAGGGGCCGAGCAGTACTTC.

This chain connects TRBV28 to TRBJ2-7, with 7 bases fitting TRBD2. In germline, CDR1 is MDHEN, CDR2 SYDVKM. The junction had 7 bases not matched to a gene; V was cut back by 7 bases and J by 4 bases. The CDR3 is made up of 13 amino acids. The CDR3 protein is CASISGGSYEQYF. DNA of the CDR3: TGTGCCAGCATATCCGGCGGGAGTTACGAGCAGTACTTC.